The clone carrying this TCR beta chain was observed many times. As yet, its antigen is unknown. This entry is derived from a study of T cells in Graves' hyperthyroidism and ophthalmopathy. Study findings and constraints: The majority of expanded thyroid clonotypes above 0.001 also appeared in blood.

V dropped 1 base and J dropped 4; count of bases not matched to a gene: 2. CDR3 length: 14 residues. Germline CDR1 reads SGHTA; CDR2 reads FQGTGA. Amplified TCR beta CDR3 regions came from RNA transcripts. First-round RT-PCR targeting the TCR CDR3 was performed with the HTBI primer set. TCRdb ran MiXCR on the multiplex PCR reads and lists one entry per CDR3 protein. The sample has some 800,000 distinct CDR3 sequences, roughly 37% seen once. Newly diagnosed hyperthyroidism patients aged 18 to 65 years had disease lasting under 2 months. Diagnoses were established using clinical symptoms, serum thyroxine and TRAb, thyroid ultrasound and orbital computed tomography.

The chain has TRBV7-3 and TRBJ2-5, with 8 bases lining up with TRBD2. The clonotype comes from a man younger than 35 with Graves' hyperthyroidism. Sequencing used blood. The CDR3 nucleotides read TGTGCCAGCAGCTTAATCGGGGGGGGAGAGACCCAGTACTTC. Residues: CASSLIGGGETQYF.